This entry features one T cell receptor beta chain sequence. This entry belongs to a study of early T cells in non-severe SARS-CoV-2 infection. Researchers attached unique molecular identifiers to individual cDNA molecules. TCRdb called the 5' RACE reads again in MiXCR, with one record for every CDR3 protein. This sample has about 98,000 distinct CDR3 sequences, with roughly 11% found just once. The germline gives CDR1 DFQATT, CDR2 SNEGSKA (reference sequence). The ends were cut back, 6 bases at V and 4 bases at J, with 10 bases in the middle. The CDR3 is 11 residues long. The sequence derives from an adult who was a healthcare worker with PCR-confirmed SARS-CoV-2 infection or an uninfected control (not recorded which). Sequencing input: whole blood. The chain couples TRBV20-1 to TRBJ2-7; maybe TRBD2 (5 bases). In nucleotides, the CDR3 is TGCAGTGCCCCTTGGGAGTACGAGCAGTACTTC. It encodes CSAPWEYEQYF.